Below are 32 T cell receptor beta chains sequenced from a single sample in a study of blood T cell repertoires in COVID-19. Only in-frame clones appear in the TCRdb table, and some are missing; sequencing was by immunoSEQ multiplex PCR. The data hold 88,000 or so clones, with about 85% observed a single time. Sequences were obtained from peripheral blood. The receptors stem from a human donor in a cohort sampled during active COVID-19.

This clone was recorded once. This rearrangement joins TRBV9 to TRBJ2-1; 7 bases align to TRBD2. Germline trimming cut 5 bases from V and 7 bases from J; bases unmatched to any gene: 12. Germline-derived CDR1 and CDR2 are SGDLS and YYNGEE. The CDR3 is 15 residues long. The DNA of the CDR3 is TGTGCCAGCAGACAGGCGGGAGCAGAGGGAAATGAGCAGTTCTTC. It translates to CASRQAGAEGNEQFF.

The chain links TRBV19 to TRBJ1-1; D remains unclear. The CDR3 consists of 13 residues. The germline V gene has CDR1 LNHDA and CDR2 SQIVND (reference sequence). V was clipped by 5 bases and J by 1 base, with 8 bases between them. CDR3 in amino acids: CASSDTTNTEAFF. The DNA for the CDR3 is TGTGCCAGTAGTGACACGACGAACACTGAAGCTTTCTTT.

The rearrangement uses TRBV7-2 and TRBJ1-3; D might be TRBD1 (5 bases). The CDR3 covers 17 residues. Germline values: CDR1 SGHTA, CDR2 FQGNSA. V gave up 1 base and J gave up 1 base, with 14 bases separating them. The CDR3 region has the DNA TGTGCCAGCAGCTTAGGGGCAGCGCAGGGATCTGGAAACACCATATATTTT. This codes for CASSLGAAQGSGNTIYF.

The V gene is TRBV6-5, the J gene TRBJ2-5; 10 bases agree with TRBD1. The junction had 5 bases not matched to a gene; V was cut back by 4 bases and J by 3 bases. The CDR3 spans 15 residues. Germline CDR1 MNHEY, CDR2 SVGAGI. CDR3 bases: TGTGCCAGCAGTTCCGCCGGGACAGGGGAAGAGACCCAGTACTTC. Translated: CASSSAGTGEETQYF.

The rearrangement uses TRBV4-3 and TRBJ2-1, with 8 bases lining up with TRBD2. Losses at the gene ends were 3 bases for V and 7 bases for J; bases not matched to a gene: 5. The CDR3 is 14 residues long. The germline gives CDR1 LGHNA, CDR2 YSLEER. CDR3 sequence (DNA): TGCGCCAGCAGCCATGGGACTAGAAATAATGAGCAGTTCTTC. It is translated as CASSHGTRNNEQFF.

The chain has TRBV14 and TRBJ2-1, with TRBD2 as a possible D gene (6 bases). Germline values: CDR1 SGHDN, CDR2 FVKESK. Between the trimmed V and J ends, which lost 4 bases and 4 bases, there was a span of 11 bases. The CDR3 covers 14 residues. The CDR3 region is CASSRVRGYNEQFF. The CDR3 DNA follows: TGTGCCAGCAGCCGAGTCCGGGGGTACAATGAGCAGTTCTTC.

V is TRBV2 and J is TRBJ2-5, with TRBD1 identical over 7 bases. CDR3 size: 12 residues. V shed 4 bases, J shed 4 bases, and the junction held 0 bases outside the gene matches. CDR1 is SNHLY and CDR2 is FYNNEI in the germline V gene. CDR3 nucleotides: TGTGCCAGCAGTGGACAGGGAGAGACCCAGTACTTC. Its translation: CASSGQGETQYF.

V gene TRBV5-6 combines with J gene TRBJ1-3, with 7 positions matching TRBD1. Germline values: CDR1 SGHDT, CDR2 YYEEEE. The length of the CDR3 is 17 residues. V shed 4 bases, J shed 0 bases, and the junction held 10 bases outside the gene matches. CDR3 DNA: TGTGCCAGCAGCCTCAGCGGACAGGCTGGCTCTGGAAACACCATATATTTT. Residues: CASSLSGQAGSGNTIYF. Looking up the rest from reference TRBV5-6 and TRBJ1-3 gives the full variable domain: DAGVTQSPTHLIKTRGQQVTLRCSPKSGHDTVSWYQQALGQGPQFIFQYYEEEERQRGNFPDRFSGHQFPNYSSELNVNALLLGDSALYLCASSLSGQAGSGNTIYFGEGSWLTVV.

This chain connects TRBV9 to TRBJ1-2; 9 bases are a match to TRBD1. J lost 7 bases, V lost 1 base, and 11 bases had no gene match. Germline CDR1 reads SGDLS; CDR2 reads YYNGEE. CDR3 size: 16 residues. Here the CDR3 DNA reads TGTGCCAGCAGCGTAACCCAAGGAGGGACAGGGCGTGGCTACACCTTC. It translates to CASSVTQGGTGRGYTF.

The chain has TRBV24-1 and TRBJ2-1; 8 nucleotides agree with TRBD2. J gave up 3 bases and V 6 bases, and 18 bases lay outside the gene matches. The CDR3 has 19 amino acids. The germline CDR1 and CDR2 sequences are KGHDR and SFDVKD. The CDR3 sequence: CATSPPAAGGRPDYNEQFF. The CDR3 DNA reads TGTGCCACCAGTCCCCCCGCCGCTGGCGGGAGGCCCGACTACAATGAGCAGTTCTTC.

The chain employs TRBV5-6 and TRBJ1-4; tentatively, D is TRBD1 (5 bases). The CDR3 is 15 amino acids. Germline CDR1 and CDR2: SGHDT and YYEEEE. Trimming removed 1 base from V and 4 bases from J, with 11 bases in between. CDR3 sequence reads: CASSLISDSNEKLFF. The CDR3 bases are TGTGCCAGCAGCTTGATAAGTGACAGTAATGAAAAACTGTTTTTT.

This clone was counted between two and nine times. The rearrangement links TRBV7-9 to TRBJ2-7, with D possibly matching TRBD1 (6 bases). This CDR3 is 14 amino acids long. Germline V gene data show CDR1 as SEHNR and CDR2 as FQNEAQ (reference sequence). V was clipped by 5 bases and J by 3 bases, with 14 bases between them. The CDR3 sequence: CASSARDTNYEQYF. The DNA of the CDR3 is TGTGCCAGCAGCGCCCGGGACACCAACTACGAGCAGTACTTC.

This rearrangement joins TRBV18 to TRBJ2-5; 9 positions match TRBD2. The CDR3 loop spans 16 amino acids. After removal of 2 bases from V and 0 bases from J, the junction contained 4 bases not matched to a gene. The germline V gene has CDR1 KGHSH and CDR2 LQKENI. The CDR3 reads CASSPESSGNQETQYF. The CDR3 region has the DNA TGTGCCAGCTCACCAGAGTCTAGCGGGAACCAAGAGACCCAGTACTTC.

CDR3: CASSQTGEQPQHF. The CDR3 nucleotides read TGTGCCAGCAGCCAGACAGGGGAACAGCCCCAGCATTTT. V and J are TRBV7-9 and TRBJ1-5, with 8 bases fitting TRBD1. Germline CDR1 reads SEHNR; CDR2 reads FQNEAQ (reference sequence). With 5 bases clipped from V and 7 bases from J, the junction kept 4 bases outside the gene matches. There are 13 residues in the CDR3. Full variable domain (missing parts from reference TRBV7-9 and TRBJ1-5): DTGVSQNPRHKITKRGQNVTFRCDPISEHNRLYWYRQTLGQGPEFLTYFQNEAQLEKSRLLSDRFSAERPKGSFSTLEIQRTEQGDSAMYLCASSQTGEQPQHFGDGTRLSIL.

The J gene is TRBJ2-1, the V gene TRBV7-3, with 7 bases identical to TRBD2. This CDR3 spans 14 amino acids. From germline, CDR1 is SGHTA and CDR2 FQGTGA. V lost 1 base and J lost 5; bases outside the gene matches: 2. The CDR3 loop reads CASSLSGRDNEQFF. For the CDR3, the DNA is TGTGCCAGCAGCTTAAGTGGGAGGGACAATGAGCAGTTCTTC.

This chain uses TRBV10-3 with TRBJ2-7; D may be TRBD1 (6 bases). Germline values: CDR1 ENHRY, CDR2 SYGVKD. The germline V and J ends were trimmed by 6 bases and 1 base, with 10 bases remaining between them. The CDR3 runs 13 residues. Here the CDR3 reads CAISRDKSYEQYF. CDR3 nucleotide sequence: TGTGCCATCAGCCGGGACAAGTCCTACGAGCAGTACTTC.

The CDR3 protein is CASSQTGRTDTQYF. DNA for the CDR3: TGTGCCAGCAGCCAGACAGGGCGCACAGATACGCAGTATTTT. The V gene is TRBV28, the J gene TRBJ2-3; 7 nucleotides align to TRBD1. This CDR3 contains 14 residues. V lost 6 bases to trimming and J lost 1 base; unmatched junction nucleotides: 4. The germline CDR1 and CDR2 sequences are MDHEN and SYDVKM.

This clone showed up just once. J is TRBJ2-5 and V is TRBV12-3 or TRBV12-4; tentative D call: TRBD2 (7 bases). The CDR3 totals 13 residues. Trimming shortened V by 3 bases and J by 5 bases, and 10 bases separated the two germline ends. The chain's CDR3 is CASSLGGQETQYF. DNA of the CDR3: TGTGCCAGCAGTTTGGGGGGGCAGGAGACCCAGTACTTC.

CDR3 region: CASSRITGTYEQYF. The CDR3, as DNA: TGTGCCAGCAGTCGCATAACAGGGACCTACGAGCAGTACTTC. The chain joins TRBV28 to TRBJ2-7, with a tentative D call TRBD1 (6 bases). Germline CDR1 is MDHEN and CDR2 is SYDVKM. V dropped 5 bases and J dropped 2 bases, with 13 bases sitting between them. The CDR3 spans 14 residues. The full variable domain, with the rest looked up from reference TRBV28 and TRBJ2-7, is DVKVTQSSRYLVKRTGEKVFLECVQDMDHENMFWYRQDPGLGLRLIYFSYDVKMKEKGDIPEGYSVSREKKERFSLILESASTNQTSMYLCASSRITGTYEQYFGPGTRLTVT.

The V call is TRBV5-1, the J call TRBJ2-3; tentative D call: TRBD2 (6 bases). This CDR3 has 14 residues. Trimming removed 0 bases at V and 4 bases at J, with 9 bases between. Germline lookup yields CDR1 SGHRS and CDR2 YFSETQ. CDR3 amino acids: CASSLGLGPDTQYF. The CDR3 DNA is TGCGCCAGCAGCTTGGGACTAGGCCCAGATACGCAGTATTTT. The variable domain in full, with the rest retrieved from reference TRBV5-1 and TRBJ2-3, is KAGVTQTPRYLIKTRGQQVTLSCSPISGHRSVSWYQQTPGQGLQFLFEYFSETQRNKGNFPGRFSGRQFSNSRSEMNVSTLELGDSALYLCASSLGLGPDTQYFGPGTRLTVL.

The V gene is TRBV7-9, the J gene TRBJ2-1; 10 bases line up with TRBD2. Trimming at V came to 5 bases and at J to 4 bases, leaving 17 bases not matched to a gene. There are 19 residues in the CDR3. In germline, CDR1 is SEHNR, CDR2 FQNEAQ (reference sequence). The CDR3 sequence: CASSTRFVVAGGAYNEQFF. CDR3 DNA sequence: TGTGCCAGCAGCACGCGATTTGTGGTAGCGGGAGGCGCATACAATGAGCAGTTCTTC.

J is TRBJ1-2 and V is TRBV6-5; TRBD1 agrees at 8 bases. CDR3 length equals 14 residues. Germline V CDR1 and CDR2: MNHEY, SVGAGI. V gave up 5 bases and J gave up 8 bases; unmatched junction bases: 10. The CDR3 reads CASSNTGGGGGYTF. The CDR3 nucleotides are TGTGCCAGCAGTAACACAGGGGGGGGAGGGGGCTACACCTTC.

A few counts support this clone. The rearrangement links TRBV14 to TRBJ2-3; 13 nucleotides line up with TRBD2. Germline V CDR1 and CDR2: SGHDN, FVKESK. V was clipped by 4 bases and J by 8 bases; unmatched bases: 18. The CDR3 is 19 residues long. The CDR3 region is CASSPETGLAGDGRGTQYF. The CDR3 coding sequence is TGTGCCAGCAGCCCCGAAACAGGACTAGCGGGAGACGGCCGGGGTACGCAGTATTTT.

The chain carries TRBV27 and TRBJ2-7; D might be TRBD1 (5 bases). V was shortened by 4 bases and J by 6 bases, with 13 bases between the two germline ends. Germline loops: CDR1 MNHEY, CDR2 SMNVEV (reference sequence). The CDR3 consists of 13 residues. CDR3 DNA: TGTGCCAGCAGTTACCCAGGGCGGCGCGAGCAGTACTTC. Its translation is CASSYPGRREQYF.

This clone appeared once. Written as DNA, the CDR3 is TGTGCCAGCAGCTTGAGCGGCAGCACAGATACGCAGTATTTT. This translates into CASSLSGSTDTQYF. The V and J genes are TRBV7-9 and TRBJ2-3; TRBD2 is a possible D gene (5 bases). Trimming removed 3 bases from V and 0 bases from J, with 7 bases in between. The CDR3 spans 14 residues. Germline V gene lookup returns CDR1 SEHNR and CDR2 FQNEAQ (reference sequence).

This clone was observed once. V is TRBV29-1 and J is TRBJ1-5; TRBD1 is a possible D gene (5 bases). Germline V gene lookup returns CDR1 SQVTM and CDR2 ANQGSEA. The V gene lost 6 bases and the J gene lost 7 bases, with 19 bases spanning the gap. The CDR3 totals 14 residues. The CDR3 DNA reads as TGCAGCGTCCGGGATCGGGGGGAGAGACAGCCCCAGCATTTT. It specifies CSVRDRGERQPQHF.

This chain joins TRBV7-9 and TRBJ1-6, with 8 bases that match TRBD1. V shed 10 bases and J 10 bases; nucleotides not matched to a gene: 9. CDR3 length: 13 amino acids. Per germline, CDR1 SEHNR and CDR2 FQNEAQ (reference sequence). CDR3 protein: CATSTGVGSPLHF. The CDR3 nucleotides read TGTGCCACCTCGACAGGGGTAGGGTCACCCCTCCACTTT.

As DNA, the CDR3 is TGTGCCAGCAGCTACAGGGGTACTGATGAAAAACTGTTTTTT. The encoded protein is CASSYRGTDEKLFF. J is TRBJ1-4 and V is TRBV7-9; 7 bases are a match to TRBD1. The CDR3 runs to 14 residues. Unmatched junction bases numbered 5, after V lost 4 bases and J lost 6 bases. Germline CDR1 SEHNR, CDR2 FQNEAQ (reference sequence). The full variable domain, its missing parts supplied by reference TRBV7-9 and TRBJ1-4, is DTGVSQNPRHKITKRGQNVTFRCDPISEHNRLYWYRQTLGQGPEFLTYFQNEAQLEKSRLLSDRFSAERPKGSFSTLEIQRTEQGDSAMYLCASSYRGTDEKLFFGSGTQLSVL.

This clone came up a few times. This chain uses TRBV4-2 with TRBJ1-1, with D possibly matching TRBD1 (5 bases). Trimming pared 4 bases from V and 2 bases from J, leaving 14 bases between. This CDR3 is built from 15 residues. Germline V CDR1 and CDR2: LGHNA, YNFKEQ. CDR3 protein: CASSRPTDTNTEAFF. The CDR3 DNA reads TGTGCCAGCAGCCGGCCCACGGACACTAACACTGAAGCTTTCTTT.

On this clone: This CDR3 is also generated by other DNA sequences in the sample. The rearrangement uses TRBV2 and TRBJ1-1; TRBD1 aligns across 9 bases. Looked up from germline, CDR1 is SNHLY and CDR2 is FYNNEI. This CDR3 region has 15 residues. J was trimmed by 4 bases and V by 7 bases; bases with no gene match: 10. CDR3 nucleotide sequence: TGTGCCAGCAAGAAGGGACAGGGTGGTGGCACTGAAGCTTTCTTT. Its translation: CASKKGQGGGTEAFF.

The rearrangement links TRBV12-5 to TRBJ2-1; 10 bases are a match to TRBD2. Germline V gene lookup returns CDR1 LGHNT and CDR2 FRNRAP. The CDR3 is 20 amino acids. J gave up 0 bases and V 0 bases, and 11 bases lay outside the gene matches. The CDR3 spells CASGLVPASGSGGSYNEQFF. CDR3 bases: TGTGCTAGTGGTTTGGTACCGGCTAGCGGGAGCGGGGGCTCCTACAATGAGCAGTTCTTC.

This chain uses TRBV3-1 (or the pseudogene TRBV3-2) with TRBJ1-2; TRBD1 aligns across 7 bases. The CDR3 is made up of 14 amino acids. The V and J ends lost 4 bases and 4 bases, in that order; junction bases with no gene match: 6. CDR1 is LGHDT and CDR2 is YNNKEL in the germline V gene (reference sequence). The CDR3 sequence is CASSLPGQLYGYTF. In DNA, the CDR3 is TGTGCCAGCAGCCTACCGGGACAGCTCTATGGCTACACCTTC.